This TCR beta chain is from a study of regulatory T cells in long-lasting Graves disease. Study-level information: Persistent Graves' disease required over 5 years of antithyroid drugs and positive TSH receptor antibodies. Study findings and constraints: TRBV28, TRBJ1-2 and TRBJ2-5 were favored in persistent disease.

Arm-PCR of CDR3 regions and iRepertoire HTBI primers were the basis on which TCR beta libraries were built. TCRdb passed the multiplex PCR reads through MiXCR, listing each CDR3 protein once. The sample holds roughly 450,000 distinct CDR3 sequences, 20% to 25% seen once. Time point here: persistent/refractory GD, antithyroid drugs over 5 years with positive TRAb. There was RNA extracted from PBMCs, and the TCR library was made from it. Trimming removed 1 base from V and 6 bases from J, with 7 bases in between. The germline V gene has CDR1 SGHAT and CDR2 FQNNGV. There are 13 residues in the CDR3. Comments on this clonotype: Its matching antigen is unknown.

Here the sequenced sample was peripheral blood mononuclear cells (PBMCs), taken when the disease was refractory, from a patient treated with antithyroid drugs. The chain employs TRBV11-2 and TRBJ1-3; unclear D gene. The TCR sequence derives from a female donor with Graves disease. In DNA form, the CDR3 reads TGTGCCAGCAGCTTAGCGGGAGAAAACACCATATATTTT. Amino acids: CASSLAGENTIYF.